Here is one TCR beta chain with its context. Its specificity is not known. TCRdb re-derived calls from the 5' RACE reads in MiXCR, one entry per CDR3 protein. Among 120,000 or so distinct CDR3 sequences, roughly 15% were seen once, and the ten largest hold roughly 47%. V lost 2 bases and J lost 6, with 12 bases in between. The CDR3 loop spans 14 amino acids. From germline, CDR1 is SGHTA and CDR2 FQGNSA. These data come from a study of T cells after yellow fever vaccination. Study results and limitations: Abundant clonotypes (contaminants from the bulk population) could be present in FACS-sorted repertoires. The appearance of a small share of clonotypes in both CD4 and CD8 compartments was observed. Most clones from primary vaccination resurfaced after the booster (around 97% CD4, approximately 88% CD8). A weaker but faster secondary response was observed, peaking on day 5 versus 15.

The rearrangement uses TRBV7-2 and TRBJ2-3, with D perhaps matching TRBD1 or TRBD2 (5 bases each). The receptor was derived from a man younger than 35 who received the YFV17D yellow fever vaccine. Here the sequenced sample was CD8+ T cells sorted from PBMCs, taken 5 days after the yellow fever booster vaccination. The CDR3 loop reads CASSLPGRPDTQYF. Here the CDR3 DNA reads TGTGCCAGCAGCTTACCGGGACGACCCGATACGCAGTATTTT. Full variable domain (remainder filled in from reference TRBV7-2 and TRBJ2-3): GAGVSQSPSNKVTEKGKDVELRCDPISGHTALYWYRQSLGQGLEFLIYFQGNSAPDKSGLPSDRFSAERTGGSVSTLTIQRTQQEDSAVYLCASSLPGRPDTQYFGPGTRLTVL.